A selection of T cell receptor beta chains follows, all from one sample in a study of cytomegalovirus exposure and HLA in healthy donors. Sequencing was performed with immunoSEQ multiplex PCR; in TCRdb, only in-frame clones are kept and a portion is missing. This sample carries under 90,000 clones, with about 16% going to the ten biggest clones. Sequenced material: PBMCs. The origin of the receptors is a man aged 45-60 years in good health and CMV-seropositive. The CDR3 runs from the conserved cysteine through the conserved F or W. The D gene is left open where the match is weak.

d_gene,v_gene,j_gene,CDR3aa,CDR3nt
-,TRBV4-2,TRBJ2-1,CASSQEGRGEQFF,TGTGCCAGCAGCCAAGAGGGTCGGGGTGAGCAGTTCTTC
-,TRBV14,TRBJ2-5,CASSLTQETQYF,TGTGCCAGCAGTCTAACCCAAGAGACCCAGTACTTC
-,TRBV27,TRBJ1-1,CASSSRGMNTEAFF,TGTGCCAGCAGTTCAAGGGGGATGAACACTGAAGCTTTCTTT
TRBD1,TRBV7-9,TRBJ1-1,CASSLPPGQGPPEAFF,TGTGCCAGCAGCCTCCCTCCGGGACAGGGCCCCCCTGAAGCTTTCTTT
TRBD2,TRBV5-1,TRBJ2-1,CASSLPLAGVRNEQFF,TGCGCCAGCAGCTTGCCCCTAGCGGGAGTGAGGAATGAGCAGTTCTTC
-,TRBV19,TRBJ2-1,CASSIGPRTSNEQFF,TGTGCCAGTAGTATAGGGCCCCGTACGTCCAATGAGCAGTTCTTC
-,TRBV6-4,TRBJ1-5,CASSVTGQLYSNQPQHF,TGTGCCAGCAGTGTAACAGGTCAACTGTATAGCAATCAGCCCCAGCATTTT
TRBD2,TRBV30,TRBJ2-6,CAWSVRRLAAPLSGANVLTF,TGTGCCTGGAGTGTAAGGAGACTAGCGGCCCCCCTCTCTGGGGCCAACGTCCTGACTTTC
-,TRBV25-1,TRBJ1-3,CASTPSLDSLSGNTIYF,TGTGCCAGCACTCCGTCTTTAGACAGTCTCTCTGGAAACACCATATATTTT
-,TRBV14,TRBJ1-1,CASSPPGQSWNTEAFF,TGTGCCAGCAGCCCCCCCGGACAGAGTTGGAACACTGAAGCTTTCTTT
-,TRBV15,TRBJ1-5,CATQTRGGQPQHF,TGTGCCACCCAGACACGGGGAGGACAGCCCCAGCATTTT
-,TRBV30,TRBJ1-2,CAWRIWAAPAYGYTF,TGTGCCTGGAGAATATGGGCCGCACCCGCCTATGGCTACACCTTC
-,TRBV19,TRBJ1-4,CASRDPGGAGREKLFF,TGTGCCAGTAGAGATCCGGGAGGGGCAGGGAGGGAAAAACTGTTTTTT
TRBD2,TRBV5-1,TRBJ2-1,CASSFGLATVLMGFWFF,TGCGCCAGCAGCTTTGGACTAGCGACGGTATTGATGGGGTTTTGGTTCTTC
TRBD2,TRBV11-1,TRBJ2-7,CASSPRLAGYEQYF,TGTGCCAGCAGCCCACGACTAGCGGGGTACGAGCAGTACTTC
-,TRBV4-2,TRBJ1-4,CASSRNREEKLFF,TGTGCCAGCAGCCGAAACAGGGAAGAAAAACTGTTTTTT
-,TRBV7-9,TRBJ1-4,CASSPRGHASEKLFF,TGTGCCAGCAGCCCCCGGGGACACGCAAGCGAAAAACTGTTTTTT
-,TRBV6-5,TRBJ1-1,CASGQPEAFF,TGTGCCAGCGGCCAACCTGAAGCTTTCTTT
-,TRBV18,TRBJ1-1,CASSPRSQVNTEAFF,TGTGCCAGCTCACCACGGTCACAGGTAAACACTGAAGCTTTCTTC
-,TRBV30,TRBJ2-7,CAWSGGFGSSYEQYF,TGTGCCTGGAGCGGTGGGTTCGGGAGTTCCTACGAGCAGTACTTC
-,TRBV5-6,TRBJ2-3,CASTRDRQTQYF,TGTGCCAGCACCCGAGACAGGCAGACGCAGTATTTT
-,TRBV6-5,TRBJ1-1,CASSPIRGRNTEAFF,TGTGCCAGCAGTCCCATTCGGGGAAGGAACACTGAAGCTTTCTTT
-,TRBV19,TRBJ2-6,CASSTVLSGANVLTF,TGTGCCAGTAGTACCGTCCTCTCTGGGGCCAACGTCCTGACTTTC
-,TRBV19,TRBJ1-4,CASSADTNNEKLFF,TGTGCCAGTAGTGCAGACACGAACAATGAAAAACTGTTTTTT
TRBD1,TRBV6-1,TRBJ1-5,CASRQGNSNQPQHF,TGTGCCAGCAGACAGGGGAATAGCAATCAGCCCCAGCATTTT
-,TRBV7-9,TRBJ1-4,CASSLTEGENEKLFF,TGTGCCAGCAGCTTAACGGAGGGTGAAAATGAAAAACTGTTTTTT
-,TRBV6-5,TRBJ1-2,CASSPRVGDYGYTF,TGTGCCAGCAGTCCGAGGGTCGGTGACTATGGCTACACCTTC
-,TRBV6-5,TRBJ2-5,CASRNRQETQYF,TGTGCCAGCAGAAACAGACAAGAGACCCAGTACTTC
TRBD2,TRBV10-3,TRBJ2-4,CAIKGAGEWVQYF,TGTGCCATCAAGGGAGCGGGAGAATGGGTTCAGTACTTC
-,TRBV15,TRBJ2-7,CATSRDPGVIYEQYF,TGTGCCACCAGCAGAGACCCAGGGGTAATCTACGAGCAGTACTTC
-,TRBV7-7,TRBJ2-3,CASSLDSGADTQYF,TGTGCTAGCAGCTTAGATTCAGGTGCAGATACGCAGTATTTT
TRBD2,TRBV13,TRBJ2-1,CASSLAAGRGDEQFF,TGTGCCAGCAGCTTAGCAGCGGGGAGGGGCGATGAGCAGTTCTTC
-,TRBV9,TRBJ2-1,CASSATGTPNEQFF,TGTGCCAGCAGCGCCACCGGGACACCCAATGAGCAGTTCTTC
-,TRBV19,TRBJ2-1,CATKRAERNEQFF,TGTGCTACTAAGAGGGCCGAGAGGAATGAGCAGTTCTTC
TRBD2,TRBV19,TRBJ2-1,CASSYRFGLAEYNEQFF,TGTGCCAGTAGCTATCGTTTTGGACTAGCGGAATACAATGAGCAGTTCTTC
-,TRBV6-6,TRBJ1-4,CASSYGAGYGEKLFF,TGTGCCAGCAGTTACGGGGCAGGGTACGGGGAAAAACTGTTTTTT
-,TRBV5-1,TRBJ2-1,CASSLGSSVNEQFF,TGCGCCAGCAGCTTGGGGTCTAGCGTGAATGAGCAGTTCTTC